Listed below are T cell receptor beta chains from one sample, sequenced in a study of T-cell memory formation after mild COVID-19. MiXCR, run by TCRdb on the 5' RACE reads, gives a single entry per CDR3 protein. This sample has a few hundred thousand distinct CDR3 sequences, with approximately 25% found just once. The sequenced sample consisted of PBMCs or a T cell subset sorted from them (not recorded which). All receptors come from an adult woman who had mild COVID-19 (a few samples of this study predate the infection). Cell type and time point are not known. Both conserved end residues are part of each CDR3. D genes are given only for firm matches. Clone size is shown for a subset of rows, as once, few, many or a class of expanded clone.

V	size	J	D	CDR3	DNA
TRBV12-3/TRBV12-4	many	TRBJ2-7	-	CASSPDSPYEQYF	TGTGCCAGCAGCCCAGACAGTCCCTACGAGCAGTACTTC
TRBV5-8	few	TRBJ2-1	-	CASSLQAGANEQFF	TGTGCCAGCAGCTTACAGGCAGGGGCGAATGAGCAGTTCTTC
TRBV6-5	few	TRBJ2-2	-	CASSYSGSTGELFF	TGTGCCAGCAGTTACTCGGGTAGTACCGGGGAGCTGTTTTTT
TRBV20-1	-	TRBJ2-1	-	CSATLAGNEQFF	TGCAGTGCTACACTAGCCGGCAATGAGCAGTTCTTC
TRBV29-1	-	TRBJ2-2	TRBD1	CSVEGEGGGTGELFF	TGCAGCGTTGAAGGGGAAGGGGGCGGCACCGGGGAGCTGTTTTTT
TRBV5-6	-	TRBJ1-1	TRBD1	CASSIVLGGQAFF	TGTGCCAGCAGTATCGTGTTGGGGGGACAGGCTTTCTTT
TRBV20-1	-	TRBJ1-6	TRBD1	CSARPNLDRDRSPLHF	TGCAGTGCTAGACCCAATCTAGACAGGGATCGGTCACCCCTCCACTTT
TRBV20-1	-	TRBJ2-3	-	CSARYEDTQYF	TGCAGTGCTAGATATGAAGATACGCAGTATTTT
TRBV7-9	many	TRBJ2-5	TRBD2	CASTLGLAGGDQETQYF	TGTGCCAGCACCTTAGGACTAGCGGGGGGAGATCAAGAGACCCAGTACTTC
TRBV7-9	once	TRBJ1-1	TRBD1	CASSFVPGTALNTEAFF	TGTGCCAGCAGCTTCGTACCCGGGACAGCCTTGAACACTGAAGCTTTCTTT
TRBV11-2	few	TRBJ2-7	-	CASSMSRDGPYEQYF	TGTGCCAGCAGCATGAGCCGGGACGGCCCTTACGAGCAGTACTTC
TRBV15	-	TRBJ2-3	-	CATSRDMKSPDTQYF	TGTGCCACCAGCAGAGATATGAAGTCTCCAGATACGCAGTATTTT
TRBV30	few	TRBJ2-5	TRBD1	CAWGGSRTGQETQYF	TGTGCCTGGGGGGGATCCAGGACAGGCCAAGAGACCCAGTACTTC
TRBV7-6	few	TRBJ2-7	TRBD1	CASSLPTGTANYEQYF	TGTGCCAGCAGCTTACCGACGGGGACAGCCAACTACGAGCAGTACTTC
TRBV5-1	few	TRBJ2-5	-	CASIVSGHLGETQYF	TGCGCCAGCATAGTGAGTGGCCACCTGGGAGAGACCCAGTACTTC
TRBV5-1	few	TRBJ1-2	-	CASSLERVNYGYTF	TGCGCCAGCAGCTTGGAGAGAGTTAACTATGGCTACACCTTC
TRBV30	few	TRBJ2-7	TRBD2	CAWKTSGRTHEQYF	TGTGCCTGGAAGACTAGCGGGAGGACCCACGAGCAGTACTTC
TRBV27	few	TRBJ2-1	TRBD2	CASSLGLAVNNEQFF	TGTGCCAGCAGTTTGGGACTAGCGGTGAATAATGAGCAGTTCTTC
TRBV18	-	TRBJ2-5	-	CASSPRTPQETQYF	TGTGCCAGCTCACCAAGGACGCCTCAAGAGACCCAGTACTTC
TRBV6-2/TRBV6-3	-	TRBJ2-1	-	CASSQTLNEQFF	TGTGCCAGCAGTCAAACCCTTAATGAGCAGTTCTTC
TRBV20-1	-	TRBJ2-7	-	CSARGGGARYEQYF	TGCAGTGCTAGAGGGGGTGGCGCCCGCTACGAGCAGTACTTC
TRBV14	few	TRBJ2-7	-	CASSQLRLASLYEQYF	TGTGCCAGCAGCCAATTGCGGCTAGCGAGCTTATACGAGCAGTACTTC
TRBV7-2	-	TRBJ2-1	-	CASSFRGSHNEQFF	TGTGCCAGCAGCTTCCGGGGATCTCACAATGAGCAGTTCTTC
TRBV7-3	few	TRBJ2-1	TRBD2	CASSRRTSGYNEQFF	TGTGCCAGCAGCCGCCGGACTAGCGGATACAATGAGCAGTTCTTC
TRBV29-1	-	TRBJ1-1	-	CSVEVQGINTEAFF	TGCAGCGTTGAGGTACAGGGAATAAACACTGAAGCTTTCTTT
TRBV12-3/TRBV12-4	few	TRBJ2-5	-	CASTLSGSETQYF	TGTGCCAGCACCCTTAGCGGTTCAGAGACCCAGTACTTC
TRBV9	few	TRBJ2-6	-	CASTPWSGANVLTF	TGTGCCAGCACCCCTTGGTCTGGGGCCAACGTCCTGACTTTC
TRBV6-5	few	TRBJ2-7	TRBD2	CASSGTSSEQYF	TGTGCCAGCAGCGGGACTAGTTCTGAGCAGTACTTC
TRBV21-1	-	TRBJ2-5	-	CASSPRGQEKTQYF	TGTGCCAGCAGCCCTAGGGGGCAGGAGAAAACCCAGTACTTC
TRBV7-2	few	TRBJ2-5	TRBD2	CASSSALAGGGETQYF	TGTGCCAGCAGCTCCGCTCTAGCGGGAGGCGGGGAGACCCAGTACTTC
TRBV18	-	TRBJ2-3	-	CASSPVGRQGADTQYF	TGTGCCAGCTCACCAGTCGGACGGCAGGGCGCAGATACGCAGTATTTT
TRBV7-2	few	TRBJ1-4	-	CASSLLSLSNEKLFF	TGTGCCAGCAGCTTATTGTCCCTAAGTAATGAAAAACTGTTTTTT
TRBV29-1	few	TRBJ2-1	TRBD1	CSARPGTASYNEQFF	TGCAGCGCACGTCCCGGGACAGCCTCCTACAATGAGCAGTTCTTC
TRBV7-9	few	TRBJ2-1	-	CASSLEVERNEQFF	TGTGCCAGCAGCTTAGAAGTTGAACGGAATGAGCAGTTCTTC
TRBV6-1	few	TRBJ1-4	TRBD1	CASKIQGAWNEKLFF	TGTGCCAGCAAGATACAGGGGGCTTGGAATGAAAAACTGTTTTTT
TRBV2	-	TRBJ2-3	-	CASSVSTSRADTQYF	TGTGCCAGCAGTGTTTCGACTTCCAGGGCAGATACGCAGTATTTT
TRBV29-1	few	TRBJ1-2	-	CSAREGVYGYTF	TGCAGCGCACGCGAGGGGGTCTATGGCTACACCTTC
TRBV27	-	TRBJ2-1	TRBD2	CASSPRTRGNEQFF	TGTGCCAGCAGTCCCAGGACTAGAGGGAATGAGCAGTTCTTC
TRBV7-9	once	TRBJ1-5	-	CASSLVGAGLLNQPQHF	TGTGCCAGCAGCTTAGTGGGCGCAGGCCTCCTCAATCAGCCCCAGCATTTT
TRBV6-1	-	TRBJ1-5	-	CASSDHGTTNQPQHF	TGTGCCAGCAGTGACCACGGGACGACCAATCAGCCCCAGCATTTT
TRBV12-3/TRBV12-4	few	TRBJ2-1	-	CASSSGGRHRLYEQFF	TGTGCCAGCAGTTCAGGGGGGAGGCATAGACTCTATGAGCAGTTCTTC
TRBV5-5	few	TRBJ2-5	-	CASSPAQRTLYETQYF	TGTGCCAGCAGCCCGGCCCAACGAACACTTTATGAGACCCAGTACTTC
TRBV20-1	-	TRBJ2-1	-	CSARPRDLFYNEQFF	TGCAGTGCCCGACCGCGGGATTTGTTCTACAATGAGCAGTTCTTC
TRBV4-3	many	TRBJ2-3	TRBD1	CASSHGTGSTDTQYF	TGCGCCAGCAGCCACGGGACAGGGAGCACAGATACGCAGTATTTT